What follows are 22 T cell receptor beta chains derived from one specimen sequenced in a study of technical replicates of blood from several donors. The repertoire was sequenced with immunoSEQ multiplex PCR; TCRdb's copy has only in-frame clones and lacks some. The sample carries some 70,000 clones, less than 98% recorded once. The sample comprised T cells isolated from PBMCs. The receptor set was obtained from a human donor in good health.

This clone was seen a single time. The chain combines TRBV9 with TRBJ2-4, with 9 nucleotides matching TRBD1. V shed 0 bases and J 5 bases; nucleotides not matched to a gene: 9. The CDR3 runs to 17 residues. Germline V gives CDR1 SGDLS, CDR2 YYNGEE. The CDR3 coding sequence is TGTGCCAGCAGCGTAGCGGGACAGGGCAGCTCCCAAAACATTCAGTACTTC. This gives the protein CASSVAGQGSSQNIQYF. Variable domain in full (rest from reference TRBV9 and TRBJ2-4): DSGVTQTPKHLITATGQRVTLRCSPRSGDLSVYWYQQSLDQGLQFLIQYYNGEERAKGNILERFSAQQFPDLHSELNLSSLELGDSALYFCASSVAGQGSSQNIQYFGAGTRLSVL.

The chain is built from TRBV9 and TRBJ2-1, with D possibly being TRBD2 (5 bases). Trimming took off 0 bases at V and 3 bases at J, with 16 bases between the two ends. CDR3 size: 17 residues. Germline V gives CDR1 SGDLS, CDR2 YYNGEE. In DNA form, the CDR3 reads TGTGCCAGCAGCGTAGACCGAATTTACGGGGACTACAATGAGCAGTTCTTC. Amino acids: CASSVDRIYGDYNEQFF.

The genes are TRBV6-6 and TRBJ2-3; 10 bases match TRBD2. The CDR3 sequence is 16 residues long. CDR1 and CDR2 (germline): MNHNY, SVGAGI (reference sequence). Germline trimming cut 2 bases from V and 3 bases from J; bases unmatched to any gene: 5. As DNA, the CDR3 is TGTGCCAGCAGTTACGGTCCTAGCGGGAGAACAGATACGCAGTATTTT. This translates into CASSYGPSGRTDTQYF.

The table lists this clone with a count of one. The chain employs TRBV2 and TRBJ2-7; 7 bases match TRBD1. Losses at the gene ends were 2 bases for V and 7 bases for J; bases not matched to a gene: 5. This CDR3 region has 13 residues. Germline V gives CDR1 SNHLY, CDR2 FYNNEI. CDR3 DNA sequence: TGTGCCAGCAGTGAAAGGGGGCTAGATGAGCAGTACTTC. This encodes CASSERGLDEQYF.

This sequence joins TRBV11-3 and TRBJ1-6; D is ambiguous. Germline values: CDR1 SGHNT, CDR2 YENEEA. The CDR3 spans 13 residues. V shed 1 base and J shed 10 bases, with 8 bases lying between them. CDR3 in amino acids: CASSLVGPSPLHF. The DNA for the CDR3 is TGTGCCAGCAGCTTAGTCGGTCCCTCACCCCTCCACTTT.

This chain joins TRBV11-3 and TRBJ2-5; the D gene is possibly TRBD2 (5 bases). The CDR3 extends over 13 amino acids. V was pared by 2 bases and J by 5 bases, with 9 bases between. Germline V gene data show CDR1 as SGHNT and CDR2 as YENEEA. CDR3 in DNA: TGTGCCAGCAGCTTAACCTGGAGGGAGACCCAGTACTTC. As protein: CASSLTWRETQYF. Using reference TRBV11-3 and TRBJ2-5 for the parts outside the CDR3, the full variable domain is EAGVVQSPRYKIIEKKQPVAFWCNPISGHNTLYWYLQNLGQGPELLIRYENEEAVDDSQLPKDRFSAERLKGVDSTLKIQPAELGDSAVYLCASSLTWRETQYFGPGTRLLVL.

V gene TRBV2 combines with J gene TRBJ1-5; D uncertain. Trimming removed 1 base from V and 0 bases from J, with 10 bases in between. This CDR3 is 16 amino acids long. Germline CDR1 reads SNHLY; CDR2 reads FYNNEI. The CDR3 coding sequence is TGTGCCAGCAGTGAAGGGCTGACTTATAGCAATCAGCCCCAGCATTTT. Amino acids: CASSEGLTYSNQPQHF.

A few counts support this clone. V is TRBV2 and J is TRBJ2-3; 10 bases match TRBD2. Losses at the gene ends were 6 bases for V and 3 bases for J; bases not matched to a gene: 6. Germline CDR1 reads SNHLY; CDR2 reads FYNNEI. The CDR3 has 15 residues. The CDR3, as DNA: TGTGCCAGCAGCGGTAGCGGGAGGATTACAGATACGCAGTATTTT. It translates to CASSGSGRITDTQYF.

This clone was picked up one time. This rearrangement joins TRBV14 to TRBJ2-5, with D tentatively TRBD2 (6 bases). Trimming took 3 bases from V and 5 from J, leaving 13 bases between them. This CDR3 is 14 amino acids long. Germline-derived CDR1 and CDR2 are SGHDN and FVKESK. CDR3 DNA sequence: TGTGCCAGCAGCCAGGGACTTTCGGGGGAGACCCAGTACTTC. Translated, it gives CASSQGLSGETQYF.

V gene TRBV6-5 combines with J gene TRBJ1-2; D is uncertain. CDR1 MNHEY and CDR2 SVGAGI come from the germline V gene. The CDR3 is 16 amino acids. Trimming left V 0 bases short and J 8 bases short, with 19 bases between. In nucleotides, the CDR3 is TGTGCCAGCAGTTACTCGAAATTACCGGGAGTGGGAGGCTACACCTTC. Translation gives CASSYSKLPGVGGYTF.

The chain uses TRBV11-3 and TRBJ2-2, with D perhaps matching TRBD2 (6 bases). Germline V gene lookup returns CDR1 SGHNT and CDR2 YENEEA. CDR3 length: 12 residues. Trimming cost V 5 bases and J 9 bases, with 10 bases left between them. For the CDR3, the DNA is TGTGCCAGCAGCCCTCGCGGGAGGGAGCTGTTTTTT. It codes for CASSPRGRELFF. The full variable domain, its missing parts supplied by reference TRBV11-3 and TRBJ2-2, is EAGVVQSPRYKIIEKKQPVAFWCNPISGHNTLYWYLQNLGQGPELLIRYENEEAVDDSQLPKDRFSAERLKGVDSTLKIQPAELGDSAVYLCASSPRGRELFFGEGSRLTVL.

The rearrangement joins TRBV7-8 to TRBJ2-1; 9 positions match TRBD2. This CDR3 region has 12 residues. Germline CDR1 is SGHVS and CDR2 is FQNEAQ. V was pared by 5 bases and J by 9 bases, with 2 bases of the junction left unmatched. The DNA of the CDR3 is TGTGCCAGCAGCGGGACTAGCCCTGAGCAGTTCTTC. This sequence encodes CASSGTSPEQFF.

This chain joins TRBV6-4 and TRBJ2-5, with TRBD2 matching 12 bases. Germline-derived CDR1 and CDR2 are MRHNA and SNTAGT. Trimming at V came to 6 bases and at J to 2 bases, leaving 4 bases not matched to a gene. The CDR3 spans 15 residues. CDR3 sequence reads: CASSHLAGGQETQYF. For the CDR3, the DNA is TGTGCCAGCAGCCATCTAGCGGGAGGGCAAGAGACCCAGTACTTC.

J is TRBJ2-7 and V is TRBV6-6, with D unclear. The V and J ends lost 3 bases and 2 bases respectively, with 11 bases between them. This CDR3 is built from 14 residues. Germline assignment: CDR1 MNHNY and CDR2 SVGAGI (reference sequence). CDR3 DNA: TGTGCCAGCAGTTATCGTGAGCTTACCTACGAGCAGTACTTC. Residues: CASSYRELTYEQYF.

The genes are TRBV19 and TRBJ1-1; 9 nucleotides align to TRBD1. The ends lost 7 bases at V and 5 bases at J; junction bases unmatched: 5. Germline V gene sequence: CDR1 LNHDA, CDR2 SQIVND (reference sequence). This CDR3 spans 13 amino acids. The CDR3 loop reads CASMGQGITEAFF. CDR3 DNA: TGTGCCAGTATGGGACAGGGAATAACTGAAGCTTTCTTT.

The rearrangement joins TRBV10-1 to TRBJ2-1, with D unresolved. Germline V gene lookup returns CDR1 WNHNN and CDR2 SYGVQD (reference sequence). CDR3 length: 13 residues. V dropped 1 base and J dropped 5 bases, with 6 bases sitting between them. The CDR3 DNA reads TGCGCCAGCAGTGAGTTAGAGGACAATGAGCAGTTCTTC. It is translated as CASSELEDNEQFF.

The chain links TRBV4-2 to TRBJ1-5; D is uncertain. The CDR3 sequence is 13 residues long. Germline CDR1 reads LGHNA; CDR2 reads YNFKEQ. V was cut by 1 base and J by 4 bases, with 5 bases left in between. CDR3 in amino acids: CASSQGHNQPQHF. The CDR3 DNA follows: TGTGCCAGCAGCCAAGGTCATAATCAGCCCCAGCATTTT.

The chain has TRBV25-1 and TRBJ1-5; possible D gene TRBD1, 6 bases. Per the germline V gene, CDR1 is MGHDK and CDR2 is SYGVNS. V shed 7 bases and J shed 10 bases, with 17 bases lying between them. The CDR3 has 13 amino acids. The DNA of the CDR3 is TGTGCCAGCACCCATGCCTCAGGGGAACCCCAGCATTTT. Amino acid sequence: CASTHASGEPQHF.

The gene calls are TRBV9 and TRBJ2-2, with D possibly being TRBD2 (7 bases). CDR1 is SGDLS, CDR2 YYNGEE, per germline. The CDR3 sequence is 15 residues long. Trimming took 4 bases from V and 3 from J, leaving 13 bases between them. Here the CDR3 DNA reads TGTGCCAGCAGCCCAATAGGGGGGGACACCGGGGAGCTGTTTTTT. It codes for CASSPIGGDTGELFF.

This chain uses TRBV5-8 with TRBJ2-7; possible D gene TRBD2, 6 bases. The CDR3 is 15 amino acids. Germline V gene sequence: CDR1 SGHTS, CDR2 YDEGEE. Trimming stripped 3 bases from V and 0 bases from J, with 13 bases between. DNA for the CDR3: TGTGCCAGCAGCTCCTTAGCGGTCCCCTCCTACGAGCAGTACTTC. Protein sequence: CASSSLAVPSYEQYF.

CDR3 sequence (DNA): TGTGCCAGCAGCTTAGCTCCGAGCTACGAGCAGTACTTC. Its translation is CASSLAPSYEQYF. This chain uses TRBV11-2 with TRBJ2-7; D ambiguous. Germline V gene data show CDR1 as SGHAT and CDR2 as FQNNGV. This CDR3 is 13 amino acids long. Trimming removed 1 base from V and 3 bases from J, with 7 bases in between.

The chain combines TRBV7-3 with TRBJ2-7, with 8 bases matching TRBD2. Germline V lookup: CDR1 SGHTA, CDR2 FQGTGA. The junction had 8 bases not matched to a gene; V was cut back by 5 bases and J by 5 bases. This CDR3 is 14 amino acids long. This chain's CDR3 is CASSPDGLAHEQYF. The CDR3 coding sequence is TGTGCCAGCAGCCCCGACGGACTAGCCCACGAGCAGTACTTC.